Listed below are T cell receptor beta chains from one sample, sequenced in a study of T cell repertoires in cytomegalovirus infection. A single record per CDR3 protein comes from TCRdb applying MiXCR to the reads. Here the sample spans about 130,000 distinct CDR3 sequences, more than 7% being singletons. The sample comprised PBMCs. Receptor source: a human donor in good health (CMV status not recorded). Some clones in this sample may be carry-over from other donors' samples. CDR3s include the opening cysteine and the closing phenylalanine or tryptophan. The D gene is left open where the match is weak. A clone size is listed for some rows: how often the clone was seen (once, few, many), or a class if it is expanded.

abundance: many
j_gene: TRBJ2-1
d_gene: TRBD2
v_gene: TRBV11-2
len: 16
CDR3aa: CASSLGLAGGPVEQFF
CDR3nt: TGTGCCAGCAGCTTAGGGCTAGCGGGGGGGCCGGTTGAGCAGTTCTTC

abundance: many
j_gene: TRBJ2-7
d_gene: TRBD2
v_gene: TRBV7-2
len: 14
CDR3aa: CASSFSERGGEQYF
CDR3nt: TGTGCCAGCAGCTTCAGTGAGCGGGGGGGCGAGCAGTACTTC

abundance: many
j_gene: TRBJ1-2
d_gene: .
v_gene: TRBV7-2
len: 15
CDR3aa: CASSFPEGIGYGYTF
CDR3nt: TGTGCCAGCAGCTTCCCCGAGGGGATCGGCTATGGCTACACCTTC

abundance: many
j_gene: TRBJ2-1
d_gene: TRBD2
v_gene: TRBV7-2
len: 15
CDR3aa: CASSSPGGGLNEQFF
CDR3nt: TGTGCCAGCAGCTCGCCTGGCGGGGGGTTGAATGAGCAGTTCTTC

abundance: many
j_gene: TRBJ2-2
d_gene: TRBD1
v_gene: TRBV19
len: 16
CDR3aa: CASSLRTGGDTGELFF
CDR3nt: TGTGCCAGTAGTCTCCGGACAGGGGGAGACACCGGGGAGCTGTTTTTT

abundance: many
j_gene: TRBJ1-1
d_gene: .
v_gene: TRBV28
len: 15
CDR3aa: CASSPQGTLNTEAFF
CDR3nt: TGTGCCAGCAGTCCCCAGGGGACTTTGAACACTGAAGCTTTCTTT

abundance: .
j_gene: TRBJ2-1
d_gene: .
v_gene: TRBV20-1
len: 13
CDR3aa: CSASGGPFDEQFF
CDR3nt: TGCAGTGCTAGCGGGGGACCCTTCGATGAGCAGTTCTTC

abundance: .
j_gene: TRBJ1-2
d_gene: .
v_gene: TRBV19
len: 13
CDR3aa: CASSINENYGYTF
CDR3nt: TGTGCCAGTAGTATCAATGAAAACTATGGCTACACCTTC

abundance: few
j_gene: TRBJ2-3
d_gene: .
v_gene: TRBV5-1
len: 16
CDR3aa: CASSPFLGGASDTQYF
CDR3nt: TGCGCCAGCAGCCCATTTTTGGGCGGGGCAAGTGATACGCAGTATTTT

abundance: many
j_gene: TRBJ2-5
d_gene: .
v_gene: TRBV2
len: 13
CDR3aa: CASRYPDGETQYF
CDR3nt: TGTGCCAGCAGATACCCGGACGGAGAGACCCAGTACTTC

abundance: .
j_gene: TRBJ2-3
d_gene: .
v_gene: TRBV28
len: 15
CDR3aa: CASSGAAISTDTQYF
CDR3nt: TGTGCCAGCAGTGGAGCGGCTATTAGCACAGATACGCAGTATTTT

abundance: many
j_gene: TRBJ1-3
d_gene: .
v_gene: TRBV4-2
len: 15
CDR3aa: CASSRSAVSGNTIYF
CDR3nt: TGTGCCAGCAGCCGTTCGGCCGTCTCTGGAAACACCATATATTTT

abundance: .
j_gene: TRBJ2-1
d_gene: .
v_gene: TRBV20-1
len: 14
CDR3aa: CSARDRGARNEQFF
CDR3nt: TGCAGTGCTAGAGATCGGGGGGCGAGGAATGAGCAGTTCTTC

abundance: many
j_gene: TRBJ1-2
d_gene: .
v_gene: TRBV28
len: 14
CDR3aa: CASAETPANYGYTF
CDR3nt: TGTGCCAGCGCCGAGACTCCAGCTAACTATGGCTACACCTTC

abundance: .
j_gene: TRBJ2-7
d_gene: .
v_gene: TRBV15
len: 13
CDR3aa: CATSRGNPYEHYF
CDR3nt: TGTGCCACCAGCAGAGGGAATCCCTACGAGCATTACTTC

abundance: once
j_gene: TRBJ1-2
d_gene: .
v_gene: TRBV5-1
len: 14
CDR3aa: CASSLVGVGYGYTF
CDR3nt: TGCGCCAGCAGCTTGGTTGGGGTTGGCTATGGCTACACCTTC

abundance: many
j_gene: TRBJ2-1
d_gene: TRBD2
v_gene: TRBV7-6
len: 15
CDR3aa: CASSLAAGGDNEQFF
CDR3nt: TGTGCCAGCAGCTTAGCGGCGGGGGGGGACAATGAGCAGTTCTTC

abundance: .
j_gene: TRBJ2-1
d_gene: .
v_gene: TRBV27
len: 15
CDR3aa: CASSLPGISYNEQFF
CDR3nt: TGTGCCAGCAGTTTGCCCGGGATTTCCTACAATGAGCAGTTCTTC

abundance: few
j_gene: TRBJ1-5
d_gene: .
v_gene: TRBV14
len: 15
CDR3aa: CASSRGLTSNQPQHF
CDR3nt: TGTGCCAGCAGCCGAGGACTGACTAGCAATCAGCCCCAGCATTTT

abundance: many
j_gene: TRBJ2-7
d_gene: TRBD2
v_gene: TRBV6-2/TRBV6-3
len: 15
CDR3aa: CASTFLAGKNYEQYF
CDR3nt: TGTGCCAGCACCTTCCTAGCGGGGAAAAACTACGAGCAGTACTTC

abundance: .
j_gene: TRBJ1-5
d_gene: TRBD1
v_gene: TRBV19
len: 15
CDR3aa: CASSIGRQGRQPQHF
CDR3nt: TGTGCCAGTAGTATTGGTCGACAGGGGAGGCAGCCCCAGCATTTT

abundance: many
j_gene: TRBJ1-1
d_gene: .
v_gene: TRBV7-6
len: 16
CDR3aa: CASSPEMRAMGTEAFF
CDR3nt: TGTGCCAGCAGCCCAGAGATGAGGGCAATGGGCACTGAAGCTTTCTTT

abundance: .
j_gene: TRBJ2-1
d_gene: TRBD2
v_gene: TRBV24-1
len: 15
CDR3aa: CATSDIAGPNNEQFF
CDR3nt: TGTGCCACCAGTGACATAGCGGGGCCAAACAATGAGCAGTTCTTC

abundance: .
j_gene: TRBJ1-1
d_gene: .
v_gene: TRBV6-5
len: 18
CDR3aa: CASSYSVRVRDLIAEAFF
CDR3nt: TGTGCCAGCAGTTACTCGGTCAGGGTTCGGGATCTCATTGCTGAAGCTTTCTTT

abundance: few
j_gene: TRBJ2-2
d_gene: .
v_gene: TRBV14
len: 15
CDR3aa: CASSLGQYGTGELFF
CDR3nt: TGTGCCAGCAGCCTCGGACAGTACGGCACCGGGGAGCTGTTTTTT

abundance: many
j_gene: TRBJ2-5
d_gene: TRBD1
v_gene: TRBV12-5
len: 13
CDR3aa: CASGADREETQYF
CDR3nt: TGTGCTAGTGGTGCTGACAGGGAAGAGACCCAGTACTTC

abundance: many
j_gene: TRBJ1-1
d_gene: TRBD1
v_gene: TRBV6-6
len: 15
CDR3aa: CASSAKTGDPTEAFF
CDR3nt: TGTGCCAGCAGTGCAAAAACAGGGGATCCCACTGAAGCTTTCTTT

abundance: many
j_gene: TRBJ2-3
d_gene: .
v_gene: TRBV7-3
len: 15
CDR3aa: CASSIGTAGTDTQYF
CDR3nt: TGTGCCAGCAGCATTGGGACCGCGGGAACAGATACGCAGTATTTT

abundance: .
j_gene: TRBJ1-2
d_gene: .
v_gene: TRBV28
len: 14
CDR3aa: CASSLAGLSYGYTF
CDR3nt: TGTGCCAGCAGTCTTGCGGGGCTATCCTATGGCTACACCTTC

abundance: many
j_gene: TRBJ2-3
d_gene: .
v_gene: TRBV29-1
len: 14
CDR3aa: CSARGRGSTDTQYF
CDR3nt: TGCAGCGCTCGTGGGAGGGGGAGCACAGATACGCAGTATTTT

abundance: many
j_gene: TRBJ1-1
d_gene: .
v_gene: TRBV6-2/TRBV6-3
len: 13
CDR3aa: CASRGLRNTEAFF
CDR3nt: TGTGCCAGCAGGGGACTGAGGAACACTGAAGCTTTCTTT

abundance: many
j_gene: TRBJ1-5
d_gene: .
v_gene: TRBV28
len: 13
CDR3aa: CASSLLGFQPQHF
CDR3nt: TGTGCCAGCAGTTTGCTGGGGTTTCAGCCCCAGCATTTT

abundance: .
j_gene: TRBJ1-5
d_gene: .
v_gene: TRBV2
len: 13
CDR3aa: CASSGQNYQPQHF
CDR3nt: TGTGCCAGCAGTGGACAGAACTATCAGCCCCAGCATTTT